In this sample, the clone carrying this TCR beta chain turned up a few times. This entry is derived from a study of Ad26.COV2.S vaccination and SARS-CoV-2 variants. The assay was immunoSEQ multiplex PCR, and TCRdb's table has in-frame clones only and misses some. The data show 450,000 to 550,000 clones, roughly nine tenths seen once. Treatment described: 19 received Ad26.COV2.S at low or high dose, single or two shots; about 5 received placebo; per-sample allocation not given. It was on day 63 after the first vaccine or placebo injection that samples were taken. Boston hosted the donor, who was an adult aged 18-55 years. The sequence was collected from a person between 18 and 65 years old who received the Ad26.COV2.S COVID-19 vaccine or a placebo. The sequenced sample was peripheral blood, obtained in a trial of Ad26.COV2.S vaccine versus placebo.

The CDR3 DNA follows: TGTGCCTGTCAGCAGGGGGCATGGAATTCACCCCTCCACTTT. It specifies CACQQGAWNSPLHF. V and J are TRBV30 and TRBJ1-6; 8 positions match TRBD1. The junction had 8 bases not matched to a gene; V was cut back by 6 bases and J by 7 bases. CDR3 size: 14 residues. Per germline, CDR1 GTSNPN and CDR2 SVGIG (reference sequence).